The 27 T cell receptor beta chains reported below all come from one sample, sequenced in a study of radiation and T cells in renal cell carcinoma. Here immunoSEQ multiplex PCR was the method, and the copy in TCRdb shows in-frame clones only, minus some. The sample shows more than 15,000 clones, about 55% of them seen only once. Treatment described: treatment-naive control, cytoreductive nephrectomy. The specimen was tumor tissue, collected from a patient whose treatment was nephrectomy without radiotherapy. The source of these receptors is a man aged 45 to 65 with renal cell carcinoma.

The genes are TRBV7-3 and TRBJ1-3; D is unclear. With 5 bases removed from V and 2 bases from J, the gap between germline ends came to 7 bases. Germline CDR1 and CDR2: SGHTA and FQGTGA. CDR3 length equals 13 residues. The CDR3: CASSRVAGNTIYF. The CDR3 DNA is TGTGCCAGCAGCAGGGTGGCTGGAAACACCATATATTTT.

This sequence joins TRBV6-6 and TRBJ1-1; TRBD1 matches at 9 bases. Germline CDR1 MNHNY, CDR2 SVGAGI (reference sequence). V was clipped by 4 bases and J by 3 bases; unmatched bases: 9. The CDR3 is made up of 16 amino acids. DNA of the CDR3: TGTGCCAGCAGTTCCGGACAGGGGAGGGGAGACACTGAAGCTTTCTTT. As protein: CASSSGQGRGDTEAFF.

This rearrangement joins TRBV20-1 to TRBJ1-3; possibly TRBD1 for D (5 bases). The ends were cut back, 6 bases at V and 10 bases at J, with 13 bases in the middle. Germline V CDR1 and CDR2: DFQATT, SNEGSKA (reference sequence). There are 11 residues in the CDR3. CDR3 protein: CSAGTFGTIYF. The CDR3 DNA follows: TGCAGTGCGGGGACCTTCGGGACCATATATTTT.

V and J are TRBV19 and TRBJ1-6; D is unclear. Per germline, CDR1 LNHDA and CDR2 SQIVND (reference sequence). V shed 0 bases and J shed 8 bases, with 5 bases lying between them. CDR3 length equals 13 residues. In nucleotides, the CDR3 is TGTGCCAGTAGTATAGACCGGGATTCACCCCTCCACTTT. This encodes CASSIDRDSPLHF. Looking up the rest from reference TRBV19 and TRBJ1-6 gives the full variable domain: DGGITQSPKYLFRKEGQNVTLSCEQNLNHDAMYWYRQDPGQGLRLIYYSQIVNDFQKGDIAEGYSVSREKKESFPLTVTSAQKNPTAFYLCASSIDRDSPLHFGNGTRLTVT.

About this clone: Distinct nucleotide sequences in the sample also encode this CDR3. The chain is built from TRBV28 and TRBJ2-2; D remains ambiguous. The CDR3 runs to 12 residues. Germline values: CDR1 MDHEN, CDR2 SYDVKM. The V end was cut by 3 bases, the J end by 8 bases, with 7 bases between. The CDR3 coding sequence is TGTGCCAGCAGTTTGGAGACTGGGGAGCTGTTTTTT. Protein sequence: CASSLETGELFF. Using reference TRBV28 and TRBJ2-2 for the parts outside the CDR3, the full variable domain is DVKVTQSSRYLVKRTGEKVFLECVQDMDHENMFWYRQDPGLGLRLIYFSYDVKMKEKGDIPEGYSVSREKKERFSLILESASTNQTSMYLCASSLETGELFFGEGSRLTVL.

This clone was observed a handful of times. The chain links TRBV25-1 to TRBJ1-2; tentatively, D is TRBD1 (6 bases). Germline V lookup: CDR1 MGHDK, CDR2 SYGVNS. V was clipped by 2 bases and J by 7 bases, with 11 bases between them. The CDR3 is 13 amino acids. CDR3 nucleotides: TGTGCCAGCAGTGAACCAGGGGTTCGTGGCTACACCTTC. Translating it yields CASSEPGVRGYTF.

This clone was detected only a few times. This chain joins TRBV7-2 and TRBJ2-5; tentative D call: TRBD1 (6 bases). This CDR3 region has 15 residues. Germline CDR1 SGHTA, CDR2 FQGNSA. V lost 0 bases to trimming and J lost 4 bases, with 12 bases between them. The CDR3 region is CASSLAGLGGETQYF. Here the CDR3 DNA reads TGTGCCAGCAGCTTAGCGGGCCTAGGGGGAGAGACCCAGTACTTC.

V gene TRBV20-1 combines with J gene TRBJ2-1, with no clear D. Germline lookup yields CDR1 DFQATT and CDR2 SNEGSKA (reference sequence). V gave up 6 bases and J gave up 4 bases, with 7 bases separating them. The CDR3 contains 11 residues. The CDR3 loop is CSASAYNEQFF. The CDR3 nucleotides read TGCAGTGCCTCTGCTTACAATGAGCAGTTCTTC.

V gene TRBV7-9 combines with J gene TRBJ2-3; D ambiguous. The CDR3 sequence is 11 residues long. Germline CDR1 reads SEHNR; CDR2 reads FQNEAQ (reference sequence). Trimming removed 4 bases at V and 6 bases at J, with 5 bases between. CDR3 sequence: CASSSMDTQYF. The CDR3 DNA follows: TGTGCCAGCAGCTCCATGGATACGCAGTATTTT.

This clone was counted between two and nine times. The CDR3, as DNA: TGTGCCAGTAGTATAGATCGGGTCGAGCAGTACTTC. Translating it yields CASSIDRVEQYF. V gene TRBV19 combines with J gene TRBJ2-7; D gene uncertain. V gave up 0 bases and J gave up 6 bases, with 6 bases separating them. The CDR3 extends over 12 amino acids. CDR1 and CDR2 from the germline V gene are LNHDA and SQIVND (reference sequence).

CDR3 sequence (DNA): TGTGCCGCGGGACCCCTTTTGCCCCTCCACTTT. It encodes CAAGPLLPLHF. The chain has TRBV27 and TRBJ1-6, with D maybe TRBD1 (5 bases). The CDR3 has 11 amino acids. V was shortened by 11 bases and J by 13 bases, with 15 bases between the two germline ends. From germline, CDR1 is MNHEY and CDR2 SMNVEV (reference sequence).

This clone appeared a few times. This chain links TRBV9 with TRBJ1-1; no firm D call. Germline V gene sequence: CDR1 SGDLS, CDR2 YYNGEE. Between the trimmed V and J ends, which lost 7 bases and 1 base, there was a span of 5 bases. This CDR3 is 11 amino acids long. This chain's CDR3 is CASGRNTEAFF. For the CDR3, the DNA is TGTGCCAGCGGCAGGAACACTGAAGCTTTCTTT.

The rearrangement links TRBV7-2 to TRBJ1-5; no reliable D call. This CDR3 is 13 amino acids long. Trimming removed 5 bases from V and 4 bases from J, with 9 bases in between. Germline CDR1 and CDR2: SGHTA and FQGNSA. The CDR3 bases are TGTGCCAGCAGCGTTCAGGCTAATCAGCCCCAGCATTTT. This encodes CASSVQANQPQHF.

The CDR3 protein is CASSPATGEIHNEQFF. CDR3 sequence (DNA): TGTGCCAGCAGCCCAGCGACTGGGGAGATACACAATGAGCAGTTCTTC. This sequence joins TRBV7-2 and TRBJ2-1, with D tentatively TRBD2 (5 bases). The length of the CDR3 is 16 residues. The germline V gene has CDR1 SGHTA and CDR2 FQGNSA. Trimming took off 5 bases at V and 5 bases at J, with 19 bases between the two ends.

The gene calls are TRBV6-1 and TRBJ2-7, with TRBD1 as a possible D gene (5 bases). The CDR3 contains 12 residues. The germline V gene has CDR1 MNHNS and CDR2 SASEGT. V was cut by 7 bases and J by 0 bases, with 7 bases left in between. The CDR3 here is CASKGDSYEQYF. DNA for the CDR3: TGTGCCAGCAAAGGGGACTCCTACGAGCAGTACTTC.

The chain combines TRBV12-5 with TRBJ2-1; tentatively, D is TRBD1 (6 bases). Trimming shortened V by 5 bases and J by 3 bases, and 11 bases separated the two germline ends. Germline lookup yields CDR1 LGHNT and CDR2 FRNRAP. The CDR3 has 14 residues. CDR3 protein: CASGPGTYYNEQFF. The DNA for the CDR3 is TGTGCTAGTGGTCCAGGGACATACTACAATGAGCAGTTCTTC.

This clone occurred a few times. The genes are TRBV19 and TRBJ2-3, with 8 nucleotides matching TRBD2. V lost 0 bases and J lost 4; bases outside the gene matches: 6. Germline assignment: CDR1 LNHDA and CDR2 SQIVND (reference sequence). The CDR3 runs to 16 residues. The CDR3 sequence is CASSIDGTRTPDTQYF. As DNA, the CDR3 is TGTGCCAGTAGTATAGATGGGACTAGGACCCCAGATACGCAGTATTTT.

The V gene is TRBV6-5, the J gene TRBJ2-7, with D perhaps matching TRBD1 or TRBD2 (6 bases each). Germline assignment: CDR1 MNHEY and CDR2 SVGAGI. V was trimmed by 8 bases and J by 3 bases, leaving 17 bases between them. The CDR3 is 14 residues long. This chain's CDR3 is CASRGTPLFYEQYF. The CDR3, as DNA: TGTGCCAGCCGGGGGACACCACTCTTCTACGAGCAGTACTTC.

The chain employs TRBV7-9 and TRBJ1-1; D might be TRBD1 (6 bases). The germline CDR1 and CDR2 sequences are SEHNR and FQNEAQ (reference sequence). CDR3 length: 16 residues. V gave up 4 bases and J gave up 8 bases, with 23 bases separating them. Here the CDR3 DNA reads TGTGCCAGCAGCTCCAGGGAGACAGGTACGAAAATAGAAGCTTTCTTT. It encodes CASSSRETGTKIEAFF. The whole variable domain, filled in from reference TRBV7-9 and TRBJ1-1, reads DTGVSQNPRHKITKRGQNVTFRCDPISEHNRLYWYRQTLGQGPEFLTYFQNEAQLEKSRLLSDRFSAERPKGSFSTLEIQRTEQGDSAMYLCASSSRETGTKIEAFFGQGTRLTVV.

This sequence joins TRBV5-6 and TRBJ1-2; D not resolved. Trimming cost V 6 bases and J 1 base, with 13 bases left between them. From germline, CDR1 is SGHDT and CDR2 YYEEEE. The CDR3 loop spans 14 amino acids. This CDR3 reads CASILYQVNYGYTF. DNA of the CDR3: TGTGCCAGCATCCTGTACCAGGTTAACTATGGCTACACCTTC.

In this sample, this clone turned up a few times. CDR3 loop: CSVGQTTEAFF. The DNA of the CDR3 is TGCAGTGTCGGACAGACCACTGAAGCTTTCTTT. This chain joins TRBV20-1 and TRBJ1-1; a weak D match, TRBD1 (6 bases). CDR3 length: 11 amino acids. V gave up 7 bases and J gave up 4 bases, with 10 bases separating them. Germline CDR1 DFQATT, CDR2 SNEGSKA (reference sequence).

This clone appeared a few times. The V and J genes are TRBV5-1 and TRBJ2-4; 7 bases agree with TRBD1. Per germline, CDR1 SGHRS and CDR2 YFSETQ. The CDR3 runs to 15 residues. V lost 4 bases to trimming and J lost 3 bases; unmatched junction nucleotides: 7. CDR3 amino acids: CASSQRDRGKNIQYF. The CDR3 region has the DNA TGCGCCAGCAGCCAAAGGGACAGAGGCAAAAACATTCAGTACTTC. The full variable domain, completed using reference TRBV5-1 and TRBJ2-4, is KAGVTQTPRYLIKTRGQQVTLSCSPISGHRSVSWYQQTPGQGLQFLFEYFSETQRNKGNFPGRFSGRQFSNSRSEMNVSTLELGDSALYLCASSQRDRGKNIQYFGAGTRLSVL.

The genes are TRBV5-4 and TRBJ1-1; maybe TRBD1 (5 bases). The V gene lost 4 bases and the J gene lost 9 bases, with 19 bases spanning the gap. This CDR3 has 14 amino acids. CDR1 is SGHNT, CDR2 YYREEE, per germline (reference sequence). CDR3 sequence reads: CASSEQTGPPKAFF. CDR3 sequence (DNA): TGTGCCAGCAGCGAACAAACAGGTCCGCCAAAAGCTTTCTTT.

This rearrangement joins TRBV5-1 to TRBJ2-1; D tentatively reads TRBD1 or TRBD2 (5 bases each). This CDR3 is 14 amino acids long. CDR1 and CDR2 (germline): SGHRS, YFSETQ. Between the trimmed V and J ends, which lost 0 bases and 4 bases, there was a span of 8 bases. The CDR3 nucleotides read TGCGCCAGCAGCTTGGCGAGGGGTTACAATGAGCAGTTCTTC. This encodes CASSLARGYNEQFF.

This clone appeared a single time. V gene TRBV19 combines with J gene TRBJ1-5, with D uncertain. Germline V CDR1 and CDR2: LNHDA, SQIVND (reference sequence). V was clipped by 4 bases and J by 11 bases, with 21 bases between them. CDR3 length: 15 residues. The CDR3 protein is CASSKSSGLEGTQHF. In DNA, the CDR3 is TGTGCCAGTAGTAAGTCGTCCGGCCTAGAAGGGACCCAGCATTTT.

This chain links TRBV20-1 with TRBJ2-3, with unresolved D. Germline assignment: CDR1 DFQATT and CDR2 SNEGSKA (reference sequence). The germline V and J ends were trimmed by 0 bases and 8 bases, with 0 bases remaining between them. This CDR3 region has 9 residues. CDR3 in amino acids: CSARDTQYF. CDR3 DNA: TGCAGTGCTAGAGATACGCAGTATTTT.

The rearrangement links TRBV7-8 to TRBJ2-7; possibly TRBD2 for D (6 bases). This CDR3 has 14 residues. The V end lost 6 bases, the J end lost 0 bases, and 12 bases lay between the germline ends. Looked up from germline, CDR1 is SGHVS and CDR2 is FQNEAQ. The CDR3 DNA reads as TGTGCCAGCAGTTGGGGGGTTAGCTCCTACGAGCAGTACTTC. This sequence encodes CASSWGVSSYEQYF.